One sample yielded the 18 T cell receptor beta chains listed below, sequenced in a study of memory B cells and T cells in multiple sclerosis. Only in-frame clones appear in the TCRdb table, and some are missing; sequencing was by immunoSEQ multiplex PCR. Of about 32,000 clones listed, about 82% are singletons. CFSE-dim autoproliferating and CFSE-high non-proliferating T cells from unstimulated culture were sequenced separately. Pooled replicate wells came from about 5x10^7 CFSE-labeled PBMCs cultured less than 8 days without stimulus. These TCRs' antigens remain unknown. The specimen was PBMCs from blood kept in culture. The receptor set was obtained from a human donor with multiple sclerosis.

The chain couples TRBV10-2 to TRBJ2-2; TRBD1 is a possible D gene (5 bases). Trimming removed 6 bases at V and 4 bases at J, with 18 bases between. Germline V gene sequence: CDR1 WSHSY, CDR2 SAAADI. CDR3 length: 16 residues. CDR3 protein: CASRRKGQGSTGELFF. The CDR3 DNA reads TGCGCCAGCAGAAGAAAGGGTCAGGGCTCCACCGGGGAGCTGTTTTTT.

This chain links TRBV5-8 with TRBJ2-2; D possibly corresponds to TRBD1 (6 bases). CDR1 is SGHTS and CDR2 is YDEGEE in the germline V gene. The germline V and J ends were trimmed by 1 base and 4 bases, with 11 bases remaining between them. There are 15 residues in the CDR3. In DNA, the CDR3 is TGTGCCAGCAGCTTGCTACAGGGAATCACCGGGGAGCTGTTTTTT. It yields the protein CASSLLQGITGELFF.

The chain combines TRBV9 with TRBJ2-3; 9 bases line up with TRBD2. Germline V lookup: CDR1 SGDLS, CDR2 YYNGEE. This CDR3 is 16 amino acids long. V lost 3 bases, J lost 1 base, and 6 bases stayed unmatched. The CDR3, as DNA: TGTGCCAGCAGCGACGGGGCTAGCGGGGGCACAGATACGCAGTATTTT. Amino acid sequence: CASSDGASGGTDTQYF.

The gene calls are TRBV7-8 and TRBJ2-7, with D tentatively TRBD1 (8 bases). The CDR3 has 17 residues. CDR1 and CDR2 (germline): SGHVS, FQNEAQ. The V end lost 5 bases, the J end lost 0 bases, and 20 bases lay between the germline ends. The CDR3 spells CASSTHGQGLFSYEQYF. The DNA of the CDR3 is TGTGCCAGCAGCACCCACGGACAGGGACTATTCTCCTACGAGCAGTACTTC. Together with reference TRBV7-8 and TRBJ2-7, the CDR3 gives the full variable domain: GAGVSQSPRYKVAKRGQDVALRCDPISGHVSLFWYQQALGQGPEFLTYFQNEAQLDKSGLPSDRFFAERPEGSVSTLKIQRTQQEDSAVYLCASSTHGQGLFSYEQYFGPGTRLTVT.

CDR3 nucleotide sequence: TGTGCCAGCAGGACCAAGGAGAACACTGAAGCTTTCTTT. It codes for CASRTKENTEAFF. V gene TRBV6-1 combines with J gene TRBJ1-1, with no clear D. The CDR3 totals 13 residues. Germline-derived CDR1 and CDR2 are MNHNS and SASEGT. V lost 6 bases to trimming and J lost 1 base, with 9 bases between them.

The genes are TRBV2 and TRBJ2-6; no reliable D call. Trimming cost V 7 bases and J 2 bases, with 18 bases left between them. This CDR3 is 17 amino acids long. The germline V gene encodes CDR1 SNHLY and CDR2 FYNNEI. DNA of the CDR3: TGTGCCAGCATATCTATAGAGAGTCTTGCTGGGGCCAACGTCCTGACTTTC. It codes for CASISIESLAGANVLTF.

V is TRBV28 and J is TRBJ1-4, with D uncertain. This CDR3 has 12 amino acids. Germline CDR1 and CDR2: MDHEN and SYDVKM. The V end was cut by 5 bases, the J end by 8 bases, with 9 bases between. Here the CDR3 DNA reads TGTGCCAGCAGTCAAAGAAGCGAAAAACTGTTTTTT. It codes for CASSQRSEKLFF.

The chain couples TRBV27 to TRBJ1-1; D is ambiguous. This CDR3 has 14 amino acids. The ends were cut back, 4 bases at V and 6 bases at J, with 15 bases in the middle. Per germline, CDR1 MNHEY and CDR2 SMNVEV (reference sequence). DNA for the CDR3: TGTGCCAGCAGTTCAGACATCCCCCCGTCTGAAGCTTTCTTT. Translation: CASSSDIPPSEAFF.

The CDR3 DNA reads TGCGCCAGCAGCTTGGTTCTAGCGGGGGGCTACAATGAGCAGTTCTTC. Its translation: CASSLVLAGGYNEQFF. V gene TRBV5-1 combines with J gene TRBJ2-1; 11 positions agree with TRBD2. The V gene's germline CDR1 is SGHRS and CDR2 YFSETQ. The V and J ends lost 0 bases and 3 bases, in that order; junction bases with no gene match: 2. The CDR3 totals 16 residues.

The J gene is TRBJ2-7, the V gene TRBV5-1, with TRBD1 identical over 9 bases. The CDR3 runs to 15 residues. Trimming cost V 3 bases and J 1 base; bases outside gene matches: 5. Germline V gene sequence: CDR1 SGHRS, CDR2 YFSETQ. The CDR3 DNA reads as TGCGCCAGCAGCTCTTCTGGGACAGGGTCCTACGAGCAGTACTTC. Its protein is CASSSSGTGSYEQYF.

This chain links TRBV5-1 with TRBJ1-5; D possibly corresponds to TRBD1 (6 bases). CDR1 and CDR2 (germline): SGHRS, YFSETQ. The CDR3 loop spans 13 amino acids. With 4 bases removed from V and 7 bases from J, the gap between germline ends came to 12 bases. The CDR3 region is CASSPRGGQPQHF. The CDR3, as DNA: TGCGCCAGCAGCCCCAGGGGTGGACAGCCCCAGCATTTT.

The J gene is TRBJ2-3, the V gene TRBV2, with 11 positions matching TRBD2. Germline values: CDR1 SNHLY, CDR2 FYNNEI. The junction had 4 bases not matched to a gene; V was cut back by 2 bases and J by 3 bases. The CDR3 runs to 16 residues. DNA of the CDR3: TGTGCCAGCAGTGAACCTACTAGCGGGAGTACAGATACGCAGTATTTT. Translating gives CASSEPTSGSTDTQYF.

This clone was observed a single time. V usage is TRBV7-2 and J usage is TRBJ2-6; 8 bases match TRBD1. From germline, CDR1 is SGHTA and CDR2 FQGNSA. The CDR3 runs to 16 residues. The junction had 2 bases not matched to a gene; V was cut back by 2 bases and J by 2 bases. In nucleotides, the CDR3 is TGTGCCAGCAGCTTACAGGGGGCTGCTGGGGCCAACGTCCTGACTTTC. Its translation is CASSLQGAAGANVLTF.

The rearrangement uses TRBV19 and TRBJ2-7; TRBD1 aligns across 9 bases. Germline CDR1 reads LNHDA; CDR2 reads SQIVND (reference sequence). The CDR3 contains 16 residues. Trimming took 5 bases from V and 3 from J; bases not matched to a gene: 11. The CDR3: CASSDLVGTGYYEQYF. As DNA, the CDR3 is TGTGCCAGTAGTGATCTGGTGGGGACAGGGTACTACGAGCAGTACTTC.

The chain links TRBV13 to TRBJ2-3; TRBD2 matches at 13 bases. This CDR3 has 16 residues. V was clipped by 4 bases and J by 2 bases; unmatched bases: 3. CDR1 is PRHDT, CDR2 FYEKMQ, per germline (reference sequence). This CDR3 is CASSWGLAGTTDTQYF. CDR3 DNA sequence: TGTGCCAGCAGCTGGGGACTAGCGGGGACCACAGATACGCAGTATTTT.

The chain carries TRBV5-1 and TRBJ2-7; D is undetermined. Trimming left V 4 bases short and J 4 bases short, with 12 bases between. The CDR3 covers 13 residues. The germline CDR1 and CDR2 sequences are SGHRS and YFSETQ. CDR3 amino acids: CASSNDWYYEQYF. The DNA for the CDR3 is TGCGCCAGCAGCAACGACTGGTATTACGAGCAGTACTTC. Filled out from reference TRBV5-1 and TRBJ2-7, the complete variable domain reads KAGVTQTPRYLIKTRGQQVTLSCSPISGHRSVSWYQQTPGQGLQFLFEYFSETQRNKGNFPGRFSGRQFSNSRSEMNVSTLELGDSALYLCASSNDWYYEQYFGPGTRLTVT.

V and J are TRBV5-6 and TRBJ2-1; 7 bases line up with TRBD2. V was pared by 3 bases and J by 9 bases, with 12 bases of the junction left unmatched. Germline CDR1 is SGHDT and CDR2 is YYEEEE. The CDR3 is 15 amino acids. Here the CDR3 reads CASSWGRGVVGEQFF. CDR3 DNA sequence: TGTGCCAGCAGCTGGGGACGGGGGGTTGTAGGTGAGCAGTTCTTC.

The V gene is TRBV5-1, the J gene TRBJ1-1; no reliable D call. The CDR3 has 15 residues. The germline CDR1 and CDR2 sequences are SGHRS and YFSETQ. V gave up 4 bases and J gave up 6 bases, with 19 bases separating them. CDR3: CASSAYREGSAEAFF. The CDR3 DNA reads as TGCGCCAGCAGCGCATATAGGGAAGGGTCCGCTGAAGCTTTCTTT.